Following are 3 T cell receptor beta chains from one sample sequenced in a study of blood T cell repertoires in COVID-19. Some clones are missing from TCRdb's copy, which holds only in-frame ones; the method was immunoSEQ multiplex PCR. The sample includes about 270,000 clones, 75% to 95% of them seen just once. Sequencing used peripheral blood. The receptors come from a person aged 18 to 35 with COVID-19, enrolled during active disease.

In this sample, this clone turned up once. The J gene is TRBJ2-5, the V gene TRBV3-1 (or the pseudogene TRBV3-2), with TRBD2 matching over 11 bases. Trimming at V came to 4 bases and at J to 5 bases, leaving 6 bases not matched to a gene. This CDR3 has 15 residues. Per germline, CDR1 LGHDT and CDR2 YNNKEL (reference sequence). The DNA of the CDR3 is TGTGCCAGCAGCCGTAGCGGGAGGGGGACGGAGACCCAGTACTTC. Translation: CASSRSGRGTETQYF.

The gene calls are TRBV7-6 and TRBJ1-6, with 7 bases lining up with TRBD1. CDR1 and CDR2 (germline): SGHVS, FNYEAQ. Trimming at V came to 0 bases and at J to 7 bases, leaving 6 bases not matched to a gene. CDR3 length: 16 amino acids. The CDR3 protein is CASSLAIQGRNSPLHF. CDR3 bases: TGTGCCAGCAGCTTAGCGATACAGGGGAGAAATTCACCCCTCCACTTT.

This chain uses TRBV5-8 with TRBJ1-4; D is possibly TRBD1 (5 bases). CDR3 length equals 14 residues. V was shortened by 2 bases and J by 8 bases, with 13 bases between the two germline ends. CDR1 and CDR2 (germline): SGHTS, YDEGEE. Here the CDR3 DNA reads TGTGCCAGCAGCTTAGGCCAGGGCACCGAAAAACTGTTTTTT. It yields the protein CASSLGQGTEKLFF.